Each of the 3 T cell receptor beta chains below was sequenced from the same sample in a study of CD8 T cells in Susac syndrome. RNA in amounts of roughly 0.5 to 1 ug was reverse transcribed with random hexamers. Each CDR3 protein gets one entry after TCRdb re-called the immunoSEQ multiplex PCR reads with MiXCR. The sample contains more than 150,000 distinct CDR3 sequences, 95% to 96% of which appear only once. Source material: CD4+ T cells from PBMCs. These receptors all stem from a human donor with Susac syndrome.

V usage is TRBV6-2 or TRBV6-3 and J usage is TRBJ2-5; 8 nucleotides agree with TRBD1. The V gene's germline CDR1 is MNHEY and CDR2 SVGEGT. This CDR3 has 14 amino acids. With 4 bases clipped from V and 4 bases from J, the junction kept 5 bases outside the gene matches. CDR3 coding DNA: TGTGCCAGCAGTTCGCAGGGGGCTCGAGAGACCCAGTACTTC. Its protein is CASSSQGARETQYF.

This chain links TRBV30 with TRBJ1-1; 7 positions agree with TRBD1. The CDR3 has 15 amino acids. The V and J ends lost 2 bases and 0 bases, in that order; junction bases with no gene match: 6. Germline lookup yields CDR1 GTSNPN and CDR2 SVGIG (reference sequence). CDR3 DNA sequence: TGTGCCTGGAGTCCAAGACAGGGTCTGAACACTGAAGCTTTCTTT. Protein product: CAWSPRQGLNTEAFF.

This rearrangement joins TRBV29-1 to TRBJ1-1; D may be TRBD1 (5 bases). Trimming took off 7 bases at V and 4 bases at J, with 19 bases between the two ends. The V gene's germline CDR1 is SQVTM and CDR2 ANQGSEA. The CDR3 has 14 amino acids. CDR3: CSARQAWGSTEAFF. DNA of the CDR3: TGCAGCGCACGTCAAGCCTGGGGCAGCACTGAAGCTTTCTTT.